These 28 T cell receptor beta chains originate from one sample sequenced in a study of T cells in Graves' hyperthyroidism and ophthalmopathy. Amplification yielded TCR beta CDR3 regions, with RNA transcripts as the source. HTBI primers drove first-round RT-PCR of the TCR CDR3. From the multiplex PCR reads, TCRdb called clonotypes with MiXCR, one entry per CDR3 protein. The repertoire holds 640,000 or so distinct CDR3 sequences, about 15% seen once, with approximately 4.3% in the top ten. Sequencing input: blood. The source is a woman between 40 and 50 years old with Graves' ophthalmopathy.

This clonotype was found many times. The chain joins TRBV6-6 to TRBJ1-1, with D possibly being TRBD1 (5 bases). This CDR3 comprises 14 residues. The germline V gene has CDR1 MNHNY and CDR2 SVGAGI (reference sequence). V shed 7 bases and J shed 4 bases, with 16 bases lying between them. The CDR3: CASIIRARGTEAFF. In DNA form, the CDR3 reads TGTGCCAGCATCATCAGGGCCCGGGGCACTGAAGCTTTCTTT.

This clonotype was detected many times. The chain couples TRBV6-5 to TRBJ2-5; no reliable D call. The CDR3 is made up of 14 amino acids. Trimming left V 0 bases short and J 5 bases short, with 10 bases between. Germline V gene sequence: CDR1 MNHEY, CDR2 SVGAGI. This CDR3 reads CASSYSPAAETQYF. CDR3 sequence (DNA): TGTGCCAGCAGTTACTCGCCGGCAGCGGAGACCCAGTACTTC.

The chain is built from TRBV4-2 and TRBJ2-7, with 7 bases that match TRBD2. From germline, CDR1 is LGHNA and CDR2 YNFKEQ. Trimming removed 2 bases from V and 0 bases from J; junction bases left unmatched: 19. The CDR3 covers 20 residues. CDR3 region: CASSQRTRTSWKESSYEQYF. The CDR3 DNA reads TGTGCCAGCAGCCAAAGAACCCGGACTAGTTGGAAGGAGAGCTCCTACGAGCAGTACTTC.

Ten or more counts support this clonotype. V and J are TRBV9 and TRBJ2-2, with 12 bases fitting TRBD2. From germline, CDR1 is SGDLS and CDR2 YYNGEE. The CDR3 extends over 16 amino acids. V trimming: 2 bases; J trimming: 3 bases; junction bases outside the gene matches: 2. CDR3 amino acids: CASSVGTSGYTGELFF. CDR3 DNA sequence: TGTGCCAGCAGCGTCGGGACTAGCGGGTACACCGGGGAGCTGTTTTTT.

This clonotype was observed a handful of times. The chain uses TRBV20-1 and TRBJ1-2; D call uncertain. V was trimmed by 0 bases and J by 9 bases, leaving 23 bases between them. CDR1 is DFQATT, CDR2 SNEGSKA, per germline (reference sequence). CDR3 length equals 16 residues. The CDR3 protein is CSARDPAISSYGSYTF. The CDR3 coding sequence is TGCAGTGCTAGAGATCCCGCCATTTCGTCCTATGGGAGCTACACCTTC.

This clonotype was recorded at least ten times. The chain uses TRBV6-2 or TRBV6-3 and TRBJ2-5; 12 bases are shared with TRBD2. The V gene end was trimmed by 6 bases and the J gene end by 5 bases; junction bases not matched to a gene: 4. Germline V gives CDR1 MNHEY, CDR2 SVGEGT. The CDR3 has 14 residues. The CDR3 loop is CASRTSGSAETQYF. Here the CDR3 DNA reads TGTGCCAGCAGGACTAGCGGGAGTGCGGAGACCCAGTACTTC.

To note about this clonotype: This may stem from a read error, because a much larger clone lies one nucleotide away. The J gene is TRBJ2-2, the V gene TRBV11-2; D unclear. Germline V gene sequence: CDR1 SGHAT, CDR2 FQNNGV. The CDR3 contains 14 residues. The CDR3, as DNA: TGTACCAGCAGGATGATGGGGAACGCCGGGGAGCTGTTTTTT. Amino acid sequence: CTSRMMGNAGELFF.

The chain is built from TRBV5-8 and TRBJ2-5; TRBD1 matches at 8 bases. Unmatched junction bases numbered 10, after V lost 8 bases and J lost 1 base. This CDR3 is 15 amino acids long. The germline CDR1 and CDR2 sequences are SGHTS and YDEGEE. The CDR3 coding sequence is TGTGCCAGTGGCTTCCCAGGGGGCGGCCAAGAGACCCAGTACTTC. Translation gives CASGFPGGGQETQYF.

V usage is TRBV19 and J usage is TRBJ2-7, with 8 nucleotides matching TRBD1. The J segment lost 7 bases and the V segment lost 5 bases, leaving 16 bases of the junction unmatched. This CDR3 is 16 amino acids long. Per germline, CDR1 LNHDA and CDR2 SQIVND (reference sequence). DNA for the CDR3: TGTGCCAGTAGTTCTTCGACAGGGGAGGTTTCTGGAGAGCAGTACTTC. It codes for CASSSSTGEVSGEQYF. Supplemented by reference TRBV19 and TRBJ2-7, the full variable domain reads DGGITQSPKYLFRKEGQNVTLSCEQNLNHDAMYWYRQDPGQGLRLIYYSQIVNDFQKGDIAEGYSVSREKKESFPLTVTSAQKNPTAFYLCASSSSTGEVSGEQYFGPGTRLTVT.

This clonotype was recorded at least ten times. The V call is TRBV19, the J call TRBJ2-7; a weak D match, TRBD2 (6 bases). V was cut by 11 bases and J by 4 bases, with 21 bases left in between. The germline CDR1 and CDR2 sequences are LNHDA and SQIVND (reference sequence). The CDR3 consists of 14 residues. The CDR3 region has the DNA TGTGCCTCATCAACCCCGGAGGGATTGTACGAGCAGTACTTC. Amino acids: CASSTPEGLYEQYF.

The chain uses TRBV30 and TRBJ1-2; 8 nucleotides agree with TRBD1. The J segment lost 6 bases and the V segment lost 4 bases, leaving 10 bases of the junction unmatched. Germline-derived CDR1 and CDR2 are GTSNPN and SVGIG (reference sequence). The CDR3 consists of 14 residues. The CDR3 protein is CAWITGQGPDGYTF. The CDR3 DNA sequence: TGTGCCTGGATCACCGGACAGGGACCCGATGGCTACACCTTC.

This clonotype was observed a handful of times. The CDR3 sequence: CASNPLGGRHEQYF. In DNA form, the CDR3 reads TGTGCCAGCAATCCCCTGGGGGGGCGCCACGAGCAGTACTTC. The chain has TRBV6-2 or TRBV6-3 and TRBJ2-7; D might be TRBD2 (7 bases). V lost 7 bases, J lost 5 bases, and 18 bases lay in between. Germline assignment: CDR1 MNHEY and CDR2 SVGEGT. This CDR3 spans 14 amino acids.

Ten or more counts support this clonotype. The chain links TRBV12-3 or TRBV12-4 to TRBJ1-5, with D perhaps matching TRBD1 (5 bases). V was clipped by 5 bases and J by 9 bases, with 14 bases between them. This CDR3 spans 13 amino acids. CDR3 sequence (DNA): TGTGCCAGCAGTCCGGGGCCACTGCGGCCCCAGCATTTT. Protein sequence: CASSPGPLRPQHF.

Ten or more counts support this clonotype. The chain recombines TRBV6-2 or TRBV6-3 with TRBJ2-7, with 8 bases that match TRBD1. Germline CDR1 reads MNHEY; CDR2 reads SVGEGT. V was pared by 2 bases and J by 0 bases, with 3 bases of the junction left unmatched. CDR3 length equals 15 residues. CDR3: CASSYVTGVSYEQYF. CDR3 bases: TGTGCCAGCAGTTACGTGACAGGGGTCTCCTACGAGCAGTACTTC.

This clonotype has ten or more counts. The CDR3 DNA reads as TGTGCCAGCAGCTTAGTGGGAGTTGCGCAGCCCCAGCATTTT. It is translated as CASSLVGVAQPQHF. This rearrangement joins TRBV7-8 to TRBJ1-5; D unresolved. V was pared by 1 base and J by 7 bases, with 11 bases between. Germline values: CDR1 SGHVS, CDR2 FQNEAQ. The CDR3 is 14 residues long.

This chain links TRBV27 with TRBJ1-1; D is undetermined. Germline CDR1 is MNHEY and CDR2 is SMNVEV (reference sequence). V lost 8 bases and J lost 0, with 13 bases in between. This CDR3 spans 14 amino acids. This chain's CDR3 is CASQEGTLNTEAFF. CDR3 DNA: TGTGCCAGCCAAGAAGGAACCTTGAACACTGAAGCTTTCTTT.

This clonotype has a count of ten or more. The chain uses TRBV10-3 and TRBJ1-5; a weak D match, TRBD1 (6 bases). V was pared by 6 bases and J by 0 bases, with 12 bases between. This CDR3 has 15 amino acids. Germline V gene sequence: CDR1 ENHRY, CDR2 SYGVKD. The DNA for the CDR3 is TGTGCCATCAGGGGCGGGACATCTAGCAATCAGCCCCAGCATTTT. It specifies CAIRGGTSSNQPQHF.

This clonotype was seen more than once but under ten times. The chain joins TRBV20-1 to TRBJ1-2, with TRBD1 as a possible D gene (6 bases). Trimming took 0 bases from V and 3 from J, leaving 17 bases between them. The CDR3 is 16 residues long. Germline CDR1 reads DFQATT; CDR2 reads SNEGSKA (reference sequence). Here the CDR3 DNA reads TGCAGTGCTAGAGACTACTCAGGGGAAGGGGACTATGGCTACACCTTC. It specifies CSARDYSGEGDYGYTF.

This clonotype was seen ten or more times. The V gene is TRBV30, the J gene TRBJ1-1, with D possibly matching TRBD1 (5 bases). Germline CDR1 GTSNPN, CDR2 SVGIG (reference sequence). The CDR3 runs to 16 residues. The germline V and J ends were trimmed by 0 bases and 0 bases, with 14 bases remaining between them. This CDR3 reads CAWSVAAVGVNTEAFF. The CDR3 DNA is TGTGCCTGGAGTGTAGCGGCGGTAGGGGTGAACACTGAAGCTTTCTTT.

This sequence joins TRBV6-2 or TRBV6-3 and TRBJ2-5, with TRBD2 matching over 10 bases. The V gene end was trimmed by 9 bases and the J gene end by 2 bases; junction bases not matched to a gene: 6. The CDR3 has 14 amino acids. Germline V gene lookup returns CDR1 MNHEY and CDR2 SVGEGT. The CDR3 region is CASHLAGAQETQYF. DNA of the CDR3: TGTGCCAGTCATCTAGCGGGGGCACAAGAGACCCAGTACTTC.

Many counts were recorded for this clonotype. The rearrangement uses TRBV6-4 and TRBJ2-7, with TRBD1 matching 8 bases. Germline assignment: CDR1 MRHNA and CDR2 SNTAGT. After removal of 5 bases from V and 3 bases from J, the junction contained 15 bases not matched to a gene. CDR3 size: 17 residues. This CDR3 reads CASSRRTGLSWGYEQYF. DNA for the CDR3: TGTGCCAGCAGTAGACGGACAGGGCTATCTTGGGGCTACGAGCAGTACTTC.

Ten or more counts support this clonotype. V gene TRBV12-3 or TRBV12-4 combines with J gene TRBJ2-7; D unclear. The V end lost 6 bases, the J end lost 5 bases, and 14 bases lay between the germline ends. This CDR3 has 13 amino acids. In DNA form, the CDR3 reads TGTGCCAGCAGCACGACGTGGGGAAACGAGCAGTACTTC. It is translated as CASSTTWGNEQYF.

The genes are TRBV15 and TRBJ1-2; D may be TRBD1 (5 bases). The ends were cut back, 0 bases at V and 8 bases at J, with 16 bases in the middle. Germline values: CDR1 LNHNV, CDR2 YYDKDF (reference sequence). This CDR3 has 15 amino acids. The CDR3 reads CATSRDLGQSQGYTF. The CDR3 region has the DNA TGTGCCACCAGCAGAGATCTGGGGCAGTCGCAGGGCTACACCTTC.

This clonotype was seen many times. The CDR3 DNA sequence: TGTGCCAGCAGTTACCCGGGACAGGTTTACGAGCAGTACTTC. Amino acid sequence: CASSYPGQVYEQYF. V is TRBV2 and J is TRBJ2-7, with 8 bases identical to TRBD1. Trimming took 5 bases from V and 4 from J; bases not matched to a gene: 7. The CDR3 length is 14 residues. CDR1 and CDR2 (germline): SNHLY, FYNNEI.

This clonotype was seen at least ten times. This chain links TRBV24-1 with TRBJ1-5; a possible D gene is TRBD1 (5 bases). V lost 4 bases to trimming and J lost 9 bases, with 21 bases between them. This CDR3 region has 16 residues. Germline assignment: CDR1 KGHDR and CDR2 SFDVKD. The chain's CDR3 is CATSDPSGLRVSPQHF. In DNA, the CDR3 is TGTGCCACCAGTGACCCATCGGGACTACGGGTATCGCCCCAGCATTTT.

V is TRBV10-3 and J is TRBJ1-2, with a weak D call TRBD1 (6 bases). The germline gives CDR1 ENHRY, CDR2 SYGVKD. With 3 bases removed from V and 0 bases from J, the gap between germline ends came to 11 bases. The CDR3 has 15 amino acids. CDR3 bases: TGTGCCATCAGTGATTTGAGGACAGCTAACTATGGCTACACCTTC. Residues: CAISDLRTANYGYTF.

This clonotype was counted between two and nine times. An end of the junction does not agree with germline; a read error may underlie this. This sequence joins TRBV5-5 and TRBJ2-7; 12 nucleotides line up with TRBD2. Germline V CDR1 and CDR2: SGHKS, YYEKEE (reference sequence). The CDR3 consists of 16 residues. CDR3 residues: CASRLGLAGAYYEQYF. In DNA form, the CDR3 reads TGTGCCAGCAGATTGGGACTAGCGGGCGCATACTACGAGCAGTACTTC. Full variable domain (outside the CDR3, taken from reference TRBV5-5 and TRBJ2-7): DAGVTQSPTHLIKTRGQQVTLRCSPISGHKSVSWYQQVLGQGPQFIFQYYEKEERGRGNFPDRFSARQFPNYSSELNVNALLLGDSALYLCASRLGLAGAYYEQYFGPGTRLTVT.

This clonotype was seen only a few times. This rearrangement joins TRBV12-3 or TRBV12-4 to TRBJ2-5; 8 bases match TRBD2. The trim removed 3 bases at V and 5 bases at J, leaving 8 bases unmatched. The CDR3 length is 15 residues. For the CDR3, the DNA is TGTGCCAGCAGTTTGGGACTAGGAACGGTGGAGACCCAGTACTTC. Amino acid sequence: CASSLGLGTVETQYF.